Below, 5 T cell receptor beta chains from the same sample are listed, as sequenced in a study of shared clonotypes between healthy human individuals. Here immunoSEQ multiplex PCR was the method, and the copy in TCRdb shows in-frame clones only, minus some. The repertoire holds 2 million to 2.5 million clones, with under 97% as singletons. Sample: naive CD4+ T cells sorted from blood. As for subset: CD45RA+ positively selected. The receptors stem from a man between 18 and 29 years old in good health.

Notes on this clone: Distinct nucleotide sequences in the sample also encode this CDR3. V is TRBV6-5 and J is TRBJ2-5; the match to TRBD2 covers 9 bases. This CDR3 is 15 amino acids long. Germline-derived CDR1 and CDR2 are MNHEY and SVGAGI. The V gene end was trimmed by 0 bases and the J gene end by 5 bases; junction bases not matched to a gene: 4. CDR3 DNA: TGTGCCAGCAGTTACTCTAGCGGGGGCGGGGAGACCCAGTACTTC. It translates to CASSYSSGGGETQYF.

The CDR3 spells CASSWRGLDEETQYF. The CDR3, as DNA: TGCGCCAGCAGCTGGAGGGGCCTAGACGAAGAGACCCAGTACTTC. The chain recombines TRBV5-1 with TRBJ2-5; D possibly corresponds to TRBD2 (6 bases). V gave up 3 bases and J gave up 3 bases, with 15 bases separating them. The germline V gene has CDR1 SGHRS and CDR2 YFSETQ. The CDR3 is made up of 15 amino acids.

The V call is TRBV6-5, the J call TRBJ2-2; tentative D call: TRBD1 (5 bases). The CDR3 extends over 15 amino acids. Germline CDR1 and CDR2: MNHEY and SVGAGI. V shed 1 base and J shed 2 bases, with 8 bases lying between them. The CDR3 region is CASSYFRENTGELFF. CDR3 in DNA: TGTGCCAGCAGTTACTTCAGGGAAAACACCGGGGAGCTGTTTTTT.

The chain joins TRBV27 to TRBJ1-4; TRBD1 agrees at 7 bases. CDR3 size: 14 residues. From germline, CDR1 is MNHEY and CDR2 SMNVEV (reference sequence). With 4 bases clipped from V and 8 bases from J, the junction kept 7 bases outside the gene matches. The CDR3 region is CASSSGQLREKLFF. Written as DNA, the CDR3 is TGTGCCAGCAGTTCGGGACAGCTTAGGGAAAAACTGTTTTTT.

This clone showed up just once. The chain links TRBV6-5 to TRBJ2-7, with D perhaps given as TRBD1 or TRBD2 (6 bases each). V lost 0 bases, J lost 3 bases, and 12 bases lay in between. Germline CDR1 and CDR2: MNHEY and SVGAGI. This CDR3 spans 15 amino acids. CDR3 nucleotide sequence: TGTGCCAGCAGTTACTCGTCCGGAGGGGGCTACGAGCAGTACTTC. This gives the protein CASSYSSGGGYEQYF.